This T cell receptor beta chain was observed in a study of T-cell reconstitution after alpha-beta-depleted transplantation in children. Findings and limits, study-wide: Once a year had passed after transplant, T-cell counts and diversity came mostly from newly produced T cells. Expanded graft clones numbering several hundred reportedly gave rise to alpha-beta T cells about two months after transplant. There were some patients whose high TCRbeta diversity at day 60 came from surviving recipient T cells and thymic progenitors.

Unique molecular identifiers were built into the TCRbeta library. MiXCR, applied by TCRdb to the PCR reads, yields one record per CDR3 protein. This table holds 800,000 to 1,000,000 distinct CDR3 sequences, roughly 31% found once. A remark on this clonotype: Its specificity is unknown.

The TCR comes from a boy under two years old who had a stem cell transplant for SCID, so the T cells may come from the graft donor. Source: PBMCs, mostly from graft donor cells, taken 360 days after TCRalphabeta/CD19-depleted stem cell transplant.

The CDR3 DNA follows: TGCGCCAGCAGCCATCATCGGGGAGAAGAGACCCAGTACTTC. This sequence encodes CASSHHRGEETQYF. The chain links TRBV5-1 to TRBJ2-5; maybe TRBD2 (5 bases). Germline assignment: CDR1 SGHRS and CDR2 YFSETQ. The CDR3 totals 14 residues. The V end was cut by 4 bases, the J end by 3 bases, with 13 bases between. Filled out from reference TRBV5-1 and TRBJ2-5, the complete variable domain reads KAGVTQTPRYLIKTRGQQVTLSCSPISGHRSVSWYQQTPGQGLQFLFEYFSETQRNKGNFPGRFSGRQFSNSRSEMNVSTLELGDSALYLCASSHHRGEETQYFGPGTRLLVL.